This TCR beta chain is drawn from a study of blood T cell repertoires in COVID-19. In the study overall: From the United States, Italy and Spain came samples of acute and convalescent COVID-19. PBMCs, B-cell-depleted T cells, or T cells provided the cDNA or gDNA that made up the material.

Study processing details: From reference gene primer amplification, estimates of nucleated cell counts were derived. Sequencing used immunoSEQ multiplex PCR; TCRdb keeps in-frame clones, though not all of them. V and J calls and clone size follow that table, whereas D and trimming were derived from the DNA. This table has about 130,000 clones, 78% appearing once. V was trimmed by 0 bases and J by 7 bases, leaving 19 bases between them. The CDR3 sequence is 17 residues long. CDR1 MGHRA and CDR2 YSYEKL come from the germline V gene. Sample: peripheral blood. The V gene is TRBV4-1, the J gene TRBJ2-1, with a tentative D call TRBD2 (5 bases). The clonotype was recovered from a man aged 55 to 70 who had recovered from COVID-19. The CDR3 DNA sequence: TGCGCCAGCAGCCAAGATCGGAGCGGCCCTTCGAGGAATGAGCAGTTCTTC. Translated, it gives CASSQDRSGPSRNEQFF.